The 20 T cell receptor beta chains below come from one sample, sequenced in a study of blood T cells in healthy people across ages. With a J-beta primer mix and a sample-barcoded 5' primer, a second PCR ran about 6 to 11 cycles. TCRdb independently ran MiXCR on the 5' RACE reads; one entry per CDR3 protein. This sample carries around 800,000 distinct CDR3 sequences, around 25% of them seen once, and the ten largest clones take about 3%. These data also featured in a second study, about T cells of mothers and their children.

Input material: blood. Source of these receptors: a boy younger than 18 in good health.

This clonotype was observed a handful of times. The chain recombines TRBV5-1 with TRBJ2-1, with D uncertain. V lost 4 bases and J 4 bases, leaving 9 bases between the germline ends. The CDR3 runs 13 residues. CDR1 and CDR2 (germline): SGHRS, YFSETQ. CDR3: CASSPDLYNEQFF. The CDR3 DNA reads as TGCGCCAGCAGCCCCGACCTGTACAATGAGCAGTTCTTC.

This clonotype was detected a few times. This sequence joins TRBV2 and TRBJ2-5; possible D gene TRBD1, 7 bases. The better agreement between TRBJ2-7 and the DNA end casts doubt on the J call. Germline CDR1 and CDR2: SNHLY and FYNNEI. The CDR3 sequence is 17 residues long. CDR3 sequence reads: CASRAGQGVRGLYEQYF. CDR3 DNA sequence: TGTGCCAGCAGAGCGGGCCAGGGGGTAAGGGGTCTCTACGAGCAGTACTTC.

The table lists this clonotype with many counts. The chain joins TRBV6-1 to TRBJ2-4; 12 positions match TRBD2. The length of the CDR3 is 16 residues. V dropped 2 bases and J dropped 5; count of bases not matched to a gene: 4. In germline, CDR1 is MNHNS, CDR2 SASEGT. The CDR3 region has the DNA TGTGCCAGCAGTGAACTAGCGGGGGGGCTCCAAAACATTCAGTACTTC. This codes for CASSELAGGLQNIQYF.

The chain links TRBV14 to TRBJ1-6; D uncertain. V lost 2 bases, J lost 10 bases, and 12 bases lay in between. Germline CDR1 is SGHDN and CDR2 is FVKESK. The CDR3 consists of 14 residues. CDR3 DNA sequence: TGTGCCAGCAGCCAATCGGGGATCTGGTCACCCCTCCACTTT. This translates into CASSQSGIWSPLHF.

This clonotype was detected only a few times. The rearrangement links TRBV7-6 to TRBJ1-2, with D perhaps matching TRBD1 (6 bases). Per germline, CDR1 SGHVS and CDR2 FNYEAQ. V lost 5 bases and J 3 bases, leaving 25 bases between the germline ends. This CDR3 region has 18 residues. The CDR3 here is CASSHLRGDKGLYYGYTF. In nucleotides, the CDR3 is TGTGCCAGCAGCCATCTGCGGGGGGACAAGGGTTTATACTATGGCTACACCTTC.

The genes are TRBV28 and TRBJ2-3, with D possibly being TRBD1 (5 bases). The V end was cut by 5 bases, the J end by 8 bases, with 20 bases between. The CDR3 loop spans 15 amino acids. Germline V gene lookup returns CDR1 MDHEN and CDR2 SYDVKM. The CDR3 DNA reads TGTGCCAGCAGTCGCAGCCGGGCTTCAGGGTTTACGCAGTATTTT. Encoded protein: CASSRSRASGFTQYF.

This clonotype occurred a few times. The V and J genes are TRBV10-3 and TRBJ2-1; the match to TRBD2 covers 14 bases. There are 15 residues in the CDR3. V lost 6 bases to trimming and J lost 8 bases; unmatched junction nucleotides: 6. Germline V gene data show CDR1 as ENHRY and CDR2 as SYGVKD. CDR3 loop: CAISPTSGGADEQFF. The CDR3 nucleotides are TGTGCCATCAGCCCGACTAGCGGGGGGGCTGATGAGCAGTTCTTC.

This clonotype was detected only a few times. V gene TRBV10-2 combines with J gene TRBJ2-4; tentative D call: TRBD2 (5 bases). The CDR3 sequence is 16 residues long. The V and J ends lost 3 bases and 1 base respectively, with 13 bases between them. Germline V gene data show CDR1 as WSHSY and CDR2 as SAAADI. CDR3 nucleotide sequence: TGCGCCAGCAGTGATGGGCTACCGGGGGCCAAAAACATTCAGTACTTC. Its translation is CASSDGLPGAKNIQYF.

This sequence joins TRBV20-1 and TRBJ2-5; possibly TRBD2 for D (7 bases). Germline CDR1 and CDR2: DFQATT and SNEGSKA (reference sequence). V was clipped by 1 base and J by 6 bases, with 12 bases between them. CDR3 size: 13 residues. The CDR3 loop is CSARVRGLQTQYF. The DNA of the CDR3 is TGCAGTGCTAGAGTGCGGGGGCTCCAGACCCAGTACTTC.

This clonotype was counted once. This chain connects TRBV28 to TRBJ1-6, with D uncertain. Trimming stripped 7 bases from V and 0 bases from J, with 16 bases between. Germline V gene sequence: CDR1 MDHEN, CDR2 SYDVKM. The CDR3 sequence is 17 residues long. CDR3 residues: CASIGSGGSSYNSPLHF. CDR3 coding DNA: TGTGCCAGCATCGGGAGTGGCGGGAGCTCCTATAATTCACCCCTCCACTTT.

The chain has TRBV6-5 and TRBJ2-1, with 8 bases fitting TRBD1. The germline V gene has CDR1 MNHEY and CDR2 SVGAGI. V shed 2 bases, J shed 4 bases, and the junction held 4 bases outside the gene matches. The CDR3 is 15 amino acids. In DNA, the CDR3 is TGTGCCAGCAGTTACGGGCAGGGGGCATACAATGAGCAGTTCTTC. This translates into CASSYGQGAYNEQFF.

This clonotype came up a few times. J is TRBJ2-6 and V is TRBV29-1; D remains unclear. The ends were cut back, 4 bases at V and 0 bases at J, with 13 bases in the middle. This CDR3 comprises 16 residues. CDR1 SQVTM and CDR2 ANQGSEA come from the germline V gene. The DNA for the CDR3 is TGCAGCGTTGGCTCGGGCAGTCCCTCTGGGGCCAACGTCCTGACTTTC. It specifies CSVGSGSPSGANVLTF.

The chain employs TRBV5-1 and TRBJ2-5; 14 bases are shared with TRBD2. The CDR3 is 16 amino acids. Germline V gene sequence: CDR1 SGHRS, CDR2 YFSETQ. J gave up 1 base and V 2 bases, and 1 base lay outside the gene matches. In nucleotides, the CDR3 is TGCGCCAGCAGCTTTGGGACTAGCGGGGGCCAAGAGACCCAGTACTTC. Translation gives CASSFGTSGGQETQYF.

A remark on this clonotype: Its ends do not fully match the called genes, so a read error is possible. As DNA, the CDR3 is TGTGCCAGCAGCTTGGGCCGGGGGGACAGAAAGTTCTTC. The encoded protein is CASSLGRGDRKFF. The chain recombines TRBV13 with TRBJ2-5, with D perhaps assigned TRBD1 or TRBD2 (7 bases each). CDR1 is PRHDT, CDR2 FYEKMQ, per germline (reference sequence). This CDR3 comprises 13 residues.

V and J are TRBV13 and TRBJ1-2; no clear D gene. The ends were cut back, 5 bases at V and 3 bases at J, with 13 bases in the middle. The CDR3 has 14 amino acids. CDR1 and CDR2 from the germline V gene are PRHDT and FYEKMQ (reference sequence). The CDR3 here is CASSPRMWDYGYTF. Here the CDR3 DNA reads TGTGCCAGCAGCCCGCGAATGTGGGACTATGGCTACACCTTC.

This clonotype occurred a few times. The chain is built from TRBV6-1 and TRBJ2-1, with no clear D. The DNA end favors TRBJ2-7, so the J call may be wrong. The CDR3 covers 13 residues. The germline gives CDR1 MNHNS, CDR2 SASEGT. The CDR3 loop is CAGVTDGKGEQYF. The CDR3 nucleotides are TGTGCCGGTGTAACGGACGGTAAGGGAGAGCAGTACTTC.

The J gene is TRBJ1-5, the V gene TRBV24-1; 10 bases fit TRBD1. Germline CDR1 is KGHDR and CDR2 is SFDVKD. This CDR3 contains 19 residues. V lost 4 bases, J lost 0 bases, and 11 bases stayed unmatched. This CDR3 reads CATSEYAGQGRDSNQPQHF. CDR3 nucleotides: TGTGCCACCAGTGAGTATGCGGGACAGGGGAGGGATAGCAATCAGCCCCAGCATTTT.

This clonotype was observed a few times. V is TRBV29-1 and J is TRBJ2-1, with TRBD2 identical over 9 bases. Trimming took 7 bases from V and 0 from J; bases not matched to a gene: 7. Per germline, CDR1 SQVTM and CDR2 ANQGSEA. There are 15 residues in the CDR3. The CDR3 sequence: CSGKLSGSSYNEQFF. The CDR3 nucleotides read TGCAGCGGTAAACTTAGCGGGAGCTCCTACAATGAGCAGTTCTTC.

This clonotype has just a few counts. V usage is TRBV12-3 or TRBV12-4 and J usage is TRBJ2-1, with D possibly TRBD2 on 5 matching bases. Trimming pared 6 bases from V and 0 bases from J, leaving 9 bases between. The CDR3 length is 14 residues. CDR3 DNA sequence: TGTGCCAGCAGCCCCACTAGCTCCTACAATGAGCAGTTCTTC. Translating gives CASSPTSSYNEQFF.

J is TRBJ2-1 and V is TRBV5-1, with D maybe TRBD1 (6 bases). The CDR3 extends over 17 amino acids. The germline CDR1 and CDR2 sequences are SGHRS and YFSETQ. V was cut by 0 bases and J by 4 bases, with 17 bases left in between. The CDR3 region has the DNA TGCGCCAGCAGCTTGGAGCCCGCTCGAGGGGGTTACAATGAGCAGTTCTTC. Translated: CASSLEPARGGYNEQFF. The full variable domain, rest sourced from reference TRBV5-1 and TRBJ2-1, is KAGVTQTPRYLIKTRGQQVTLSCSPISGHRSVSWYQQTPGQGLQFLFEYFSETQRNKGNFPGRFSGRQFSNSRSEMNVSTLELGDSALYLCASSLEPARGGYNEQFFGPGTRLTVL.